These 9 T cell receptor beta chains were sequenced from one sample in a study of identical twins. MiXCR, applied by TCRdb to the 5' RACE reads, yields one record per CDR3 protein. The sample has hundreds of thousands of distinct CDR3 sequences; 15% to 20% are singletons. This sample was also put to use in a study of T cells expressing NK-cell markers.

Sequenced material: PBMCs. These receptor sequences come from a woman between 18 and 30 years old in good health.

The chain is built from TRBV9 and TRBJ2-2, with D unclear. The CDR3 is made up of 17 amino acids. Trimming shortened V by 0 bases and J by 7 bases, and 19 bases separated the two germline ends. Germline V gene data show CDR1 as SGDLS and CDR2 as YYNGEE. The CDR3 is CASSVGGSGSIFGELFF. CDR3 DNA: TGTGCCAGCAGCGTAGGAGGATCTGGCAGCATCTTCGGGGAGCTGTTTTTT.

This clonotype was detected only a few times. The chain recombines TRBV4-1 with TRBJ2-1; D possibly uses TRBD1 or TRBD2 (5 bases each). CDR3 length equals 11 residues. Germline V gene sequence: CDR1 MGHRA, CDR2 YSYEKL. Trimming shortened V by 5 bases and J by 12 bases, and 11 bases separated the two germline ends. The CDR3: CASSTGLLQFF. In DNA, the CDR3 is TGCGCCAGCAGCACAGGACTCTTGCAGTTCTTC.

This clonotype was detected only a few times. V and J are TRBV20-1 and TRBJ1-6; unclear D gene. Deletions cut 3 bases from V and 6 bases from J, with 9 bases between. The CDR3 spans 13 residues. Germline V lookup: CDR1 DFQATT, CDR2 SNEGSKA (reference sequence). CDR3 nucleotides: TGCAGTGCTAGCGCGGGATCTAATTCACCCCTCCACTTT. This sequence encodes CSASAGSNSPLHF.

The CDR3 sequence: CASSLLASGAYEQYF. The CDR3 DNA follows: TGTGCCAGCAGCTTATTAGCTAGCGGGGCCTACGAGCAGTACTTC. The chain uses TRBV7-2 and TRBJ2-7; 9 positions agree with TRBD2. CDR1 SGHTA and CDR2 FQGNSA come from the germline V gene. The length of the CDR3 is 15 residues. V gave up 2 bases and J gave up 2 bases; unmatched junction bases: 4.

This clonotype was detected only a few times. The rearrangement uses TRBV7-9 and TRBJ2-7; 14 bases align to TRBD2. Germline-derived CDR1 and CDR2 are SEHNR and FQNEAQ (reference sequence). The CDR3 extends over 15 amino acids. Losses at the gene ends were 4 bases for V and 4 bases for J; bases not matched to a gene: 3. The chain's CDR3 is CASSSWTSGGYEQYF. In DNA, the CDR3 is TGTGCCAGCAGCTCGTGGACTAGCGGGGGGTACGAGCAGTACTTC.

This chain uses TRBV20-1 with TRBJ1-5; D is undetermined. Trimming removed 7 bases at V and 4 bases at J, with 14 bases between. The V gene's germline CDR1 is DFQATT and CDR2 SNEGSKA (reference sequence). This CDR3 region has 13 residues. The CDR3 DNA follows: TGCAGTGTGTTACCGGAGACGAATCAGCCCCAGCATTTT. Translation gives CSVLPETNQPQHF.

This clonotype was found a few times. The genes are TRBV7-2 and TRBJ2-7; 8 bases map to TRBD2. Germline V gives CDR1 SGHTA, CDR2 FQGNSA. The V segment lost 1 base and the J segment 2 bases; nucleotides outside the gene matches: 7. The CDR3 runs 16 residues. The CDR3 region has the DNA TGTGCCAGCAGCTTAGATAGTAGCGGGGCAACCTACGAGCAGTACTTC. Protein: CASSLDSSGATYEQYF.

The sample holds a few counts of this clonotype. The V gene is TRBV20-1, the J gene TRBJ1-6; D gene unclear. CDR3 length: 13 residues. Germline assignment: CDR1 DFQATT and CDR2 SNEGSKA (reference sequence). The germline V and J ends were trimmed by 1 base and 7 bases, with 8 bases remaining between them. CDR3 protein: CSARVTTNSPLHF. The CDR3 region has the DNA TGCAGTGCTAGAGTAACAACCAATTCACCCCTCCACTTT.

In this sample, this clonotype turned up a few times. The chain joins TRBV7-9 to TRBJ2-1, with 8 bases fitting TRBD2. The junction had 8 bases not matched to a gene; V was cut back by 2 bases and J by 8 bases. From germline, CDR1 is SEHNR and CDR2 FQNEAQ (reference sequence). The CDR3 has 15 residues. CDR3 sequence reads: CASSLLPGGRDEQFF. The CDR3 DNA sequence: TGTGCCAGCAGCTTATTACCGGGAGGGAGGGATGAGCAGTTCTTC.